Below are 28 T cell receptor beta chains sequenced from a single sample in a study of T cells in localized non-small cell lung cancer (dated by TCRdb to about 2020). Library preparation used the immunoSEQ multiplex PCR assay. Not all clones reach the TCRdb copy of this immuneACCESS table, which keeps in-frame sequences only. Checked studies attribute under half of the gap to unresolved V genes and leave the rest unexplained. The table for this sample lists about 82,000 clones; 80% of them were counted only once. 15% to 20% of the sample comes from the top ten. Sequences were derived from PBMCs, sampled before any cancer treatment. These receptors were collected from a man aged 40 to 75 with stage II squamous cell lung carcinoma.

The V gene is TRBV18, the J gene TRBJ2-3, with D uncertain. CDR1 and CDR2 (germline): KGHSH, LQKENI. The CDR3 has 13 residues. V was clipped by 3 bases and J by 4 bases, with 8 bases between them. CDR3 sequence (DNA): TGTGCCAGCTCACCCTCGGGCCCAGATACGCAGTATTTT. Protein product: CASSPSGPDTQYF.

The chain combines TRBV7-2 with TRBJ1-4; 7 nucleotides line up with TRBD1. The germline gives CDR1 SGHTA, CDR2 FQGNSA. Trimming at V came to 8 bases and at J to 4 bases, leaving 10 bases not matched to a gene. The CDR3 loop spans 15 amino acids. CDR3 in amino acids: CASRWGGQSNEKLFF. The DNA of the CDR3 is TGTGCCAGCCGTTGGGGGGGACAGAGTAATGAAAAACTGTTTTTT.

For the CDR3, the DNA is TGCGCCAGCAGCTTGTCAGCAACTGATTCACCCCTCCACTTT. Its protein is CASSLSATDSPLHF. The chain joins TRBV5-1 to TRBJ1-6, with D hard to call. The CDR3 has 14 residues. The V end was cut by 1 base, the J end by 8 bases, with 10 bases between. Germline CDR1 and CDR2: SGHRS and YFSETQ.

This clone was seen only a few times. The chain joins TRBV14 to TRBJ1-1, with no clear D. The CDR3 runs to 14 residues. The germline CDR1 and CDR2 sequences are SGHDN and FVKESK. V dropped 1 base and J dropped 1 base, with 7 bases sitting between them. This CDR3 is CASSQVRGNTEAFF. CDR3 bases: TGTGCCAGCAGCCAAGTTCGGGGGAACACTGAAGCTTTCTTT.

The gene calls are TRBV19 and TRBJ2-1, with D maybe TRBD2 (6 bases). The CDR3 has 11 residues. With 6 bases removed from V and 10 bases from J, the gap between germline ends came to 10 bases. Germline CDR1 and CDR2: LNHDA and SQIVND (reference sequence). The chain's CDR3 is CASSLGGEQFF. CDR3 in DNA: TGTGCCAGTAGCCTCGGGGGAGAGCAGTTCTTC.

The rearrangement uses TRBV2 and TRBJ1-3; D is unresolved. The CDR3 has 15 amino acids. Trimming pared 5 bases from V and 0 bases from J, leaving 11 bases between. Germline CDR1 and CDR2: SNHLY and FYNNEI. DNA of the CDR3: TGTGCCAGCAGTTCCGATCCTATCTCTGGAAACACCATATATTTT. Protein product: CASSSDPISGNTIYF.

Regarding this clone: This may come from a read error, since a much larger clone is one base off. V and J are TRBV5-1 and TRBJ1-1; D gene unclear. This CDR3 has 13 residues. The germline CDR1 and CDR2 sequences are SGHRS and YFSETQ. Trimming took off 0 bases at V and 1 base at J, with 4 bases between the two ends. The CDR3 nucleotides are TGCGCCAGCAGCTTGGAACAGAACACTGAAGCTTTCTTT. This translates into CASSLEQNTEAFF.

As to this clone: Its ends do not fully match the called genes, so a read error is possible. The V and J genes are TRBV7-7 and TRBJ2-2; either TRBD1 or TRBD2 may fit D (5 bases each). The CDR3 totals 15 residues. Germline V gene data show CDR1 as SSHAT and CDR2 as FNYEAQ (reference sequence). The CDR3 sequence is CASRPGPMNTGELFF. The DNA for the CDR3 is TGTGCTAGCAGACCGGGACCTATGAACACCGGGGAGCTGTTTTTT.

This sequence joins TRBV4-1 and TRBJ1-1; no clear D gene. Trimming pared 0 bases from V and 0 bases from J, leaving 11 bases between. CDR1 and CDR2 from the germline V gene are MGHRA and YSYEKL. There are 16 residues in the CDR3. The CDR3 is CASSQDWSVMNTEAFF. In DNA form, the CDR3 reads TGCGCCAGCAGCCAAGATTGGTCAGTTATGAACACTGAAGCTTTCTTT.

The table lists this clone with a few counts. At one end, the junction sequence differs from germline, possibly due to a read error. The V gene is TRBV7-7, the J gene TRBJ2-7, with a tentative D call TRBD2 (5 bases). CDR1 and CDR2 from the germline V gene are SSHAT and FNYEAQ (reference sequence). This CDR3 region has 14 residues. CDR3 DNA sequence: TGTGCTAGCAGCTTAGCGTTGGGCGGCCACGAGCAGTACTTC. Protein sequence: CASSLALGGHEQYF.

This rearrangement joins TRBV6-5 to TRBJ1-3; D unresolved. In germline, CDR1 is MNHEY, CDR2 SVGAGI. The CDR3 contains 14 residues. Trimming cost V 4 bases and J 0 bases, with 7 bases left between them. CDR3 loop: CASSSSVSGNTIYF. The CDR3 nucleotides read TGTGCCAGCAGTTCAAGTGTCTCTGGAAACACCATATATTTT.

CDR3 in DNA: TGCGCCAGCAGCTACAGACAGGGTCCCCCGGAGGAGCAGTACTTC. Amino acid sequence: CASSYRQGPPEEQYF. The rearrangement links TRBV4-1 to TRBJ2-7; 7 nucleotides line up with TRBD1. The germline V gene has CDR1 MGHRA and CDR2 YSYEKL. With 5 bases clipped from V and 7 bases from J, the junction kept 14 bases outside the gene matches. The CDR3 has 15 amino acids.

The rearrangement links TRBV6-5 to TRBJ2-7, with a possible D match to TRBD1 (6 bases). This CDR3 is 14 amino acids long. Germline V gives CDR1 MNHEY, CDR2 SVGAGI. V gave up 5 bases and J gave up 4 bases, with 15 bases separating them. CDR3 loop: CASSPWQGSYEQYF. The CDR3 DNA reads as TGTGCCAGCAGTCCCTGGCAGGGGTCGTACGAGCAGTACTTC.

The CDR3 region has the DNA TGTGCCAGCAGCACTCCGGGACAGGGGTACGGTGAGCAGTTCTTC. This codes for CASSTPGQGYGEQFF. The rearrangement uses TRBV5-6 and TRBJ2-1, with TRBD1 matching over 10 bases. The CDR3 spans 15 residues. The J segment lost 9 bases and the V segment lost 4 bases, leaving 10 bases of the junction unmatched. Germline CDR1 is SGHDT and CDR2 is YYEEEE. Full variable domain (remainder filled in from reference TRBV5-6 and TRBJ2-1): DAGVTQSPTHLIKTRGQQVTLRCSPKSGHDTVSWYQQALGQGPQFIFQYYEEEERQRGNFPDRFSGHQFPNYSSELNVNALLLGDSALYLCASSTPGQGYGEQFFGPGTRLTVL.

The V gene is TRBV4-2, the J gene TRBJ2-6, with D possibly matching TRBD1 (5 bases). V lost 1 base, J lost 3 bases, and 7 bases lay in between. The germline V gene has CDR1 LGHNA and CDR2 YNFKEQ. This CDR3 spans 15 amino acids. The CDR3 DNA sequence: TGTGCCAGCAGCCAAGGGGGCTATGGGGCCAACGTCCTGACTTTC. Translation gives CASSQGGYGANVLTF.

The V call is TRBV28, the J call TRBJ1-2; D ambiguous. The V end was cut by 4 bases, the J end by 8 bases, with 14 bases between. The CDR3 extends over 13 amino acids. Germline lookup yields CDR1 MDHEN and CDR2 SYDVKM. The CDR3 nucleotides read TGTGCCAGCAGTTCCGGGTCCCTAAAGGGCTACACCTTC. Its protein is CASSSGSLKGYTF.

This clone was seen a single time. The genes are TRBV2 and TRBJ2-2; perhaps TRBD2 as D (5 bases). CDR1 SNHLY and CDR2 FYNNEI come from the germline V gene. The V end lost 4 bases, the J end lost 2 bases, and 11 bases lay between the germline ends. The CDR3 contains 15 residues. This chain's CDR3 is CASSGRASNTGELFF. The CDR3 nucleotides are TGTGCCAGCAGTGGGCGGGCATCTAACACCGGGGAGCTGTTTTTT.

This chain joins TRBV10-3 and TRBJ2-7, with 8 bases identical to TRBD1. Trimming removed 6 bases from V and 2 bases from J; junction bases left unmatched: 3. The germline V gene encodes CDR1 ENHRY and CDR2 SYGVKD. This CDR3 region has 13 residues. In DNA form, the CDR3 reads TGTGCCATCAGGACGGACAGGGCCTACGAGCAGTACTTC. Translating it yields CAIRTDRAYEQYF.

The chain uses TRBV30 and TRBJ1-6; no definite D call. CDR3 size: 13 residues. CDR1 and CDR2 (germline): GTSNPN, SVGIG (reference sequence). Deletions cut 2 bases from V and 4 bases from J, with 6 bases between. The CDR3 sequence: CAWSRAYNSPLHF. CDR3 coding DNA: TGTGCCTGGAGTAGGGCGTATAATTCACCCCTCCACTTT.

The chain has TRBV6-5 and TRBJ2-1; 10 bases fit TRBD1. V was pared by 2 bases and J by 5 bases, with 3 bases of the junction left unmatched. CDR1 is MNHEY and CDR2 is SVGAGI in the germline V gene. The CDR3 spans 15 residues. The DNA of the CDR3 is TGTGCCAGCAGTTACGGGACAGGGGCGAACAATGAGCAGTTCTTC. Translation gives CASSYGTGANNEQFF.

This clone was seen a single time. The J gene is TRBJ2-7, the V gene TRBV6-5; 7 bases match TRBD2. CDR3 length: 13 residues. CDR1 MNHEY and CDR2 SVGAGI come from the germline V gene. The J segment lost 7 bases and the V segment lost 4 bases, leaving 7 bases of the junction unmatched. The DNA of the CDR3 is TGTGCCAGCAGTTTTGAGGGAGGGCGGGAGCAGTACTTC. It specifies CASSFEGGREQYF.

The chain joins TRBV4-2 to TRBJ1-2, with 10 positions matching TRBD1. Germline loops: CDR1 LGHNA, CDR2 YNFKEQ. This CDR3 region has 15 residues. Trimming removed 1 base from V and 6 bases from J; junction bases left unmatched: 5. The CDR3 bases are TGTGCCAGCAGCCAAGGCCGGACAGGGGGGGATGGCTACACCTTC. Its translation is CASSQGRTGGDGYTF.

In its sample, this clone was seen once. This chain uses TRBV28 with TRBJ2-3; TRBD2 matches at 7 bases. Trimming removed 6 bases from V and 2 bases from J; junction bases left unmatched: 11. The CDR3 length is 16 residues. Germline assignment: CDR1 MDHEN and CDR2 SYDVKM. CDR3 region: CASRQEALADTDTQYF. The CDR3 nucleotides are TGTGCCAGCAGGCAAGAGGCCCTAGCGGACACAGATACGCAGTATTTT. Filled out from reference TRBV28 and TRBJ2-3, the complete variable domain reads DVKVTQSSRYLVKRTGEKVFLECVQDMDHENMFWYRQDPGLGLRLIYFSYDVKMKEKGDIPEGYSVSREKKERFSLILESASTNQTSMYLCASRQEALADTDTQYFGPGTRLTVL.

The rearrangement links TRBV14 to TRBJ2-7; 13 bases map to TRBD2. J lost 2 bases, V lost 4 bases, and 2 bases had no gene match. CDR1 is SGHDN, CDR2 FVKESK, per germline. CDR3 size: 15 residues. In DNA form, the CDR3 reads TGTGCCAGCAGCCTTGGGACTAGCGGGGCCTACGAGCAGTACTTC. Translation gives CASSLGTSGAYEQYF.

The chain joins TRBV30 to TRBJ2-3; 8 positions match TRBD2. The CDR3 has 14 residues. The V and J ends lost 5 bases and 2 bases, in that order; junction bases with no gene match: 6. CDR1 is GTSNPN, CDR2 SVGIG, per germline (reference sequence). CDR3 region: CAWDTSGYTDTQYF. In DNA, the CDR3 is TGTGCCTGGGATACTAGCGGCTACACAGATACGCAGTATTTT.

CDR3 in DNA: TGCAGCGTGGGGATTGGGGATGGCTACACCTTC. Translated, it gives CSVGIGDGYTF. This chain uses TRBV29-1 with TRBJ1-2; no firm D call. V was clipped by 6 bases and J by 6 bases, with 11 bases between them. Germline V gives CDR1 SQVTM, CDR2 ANQGSEA. The CDR3 extends over 11 amino acids. The whole variable domain, remainder taken from reference TRBV29-1 and TRBJ1-2, is SAVISQKPSRDICQRGTSLTIQCQVDSQVTMMFWYRQQPGQSLTLIATANQGSEATYESGFVIDKFPISRPNLTFSTLTVSNMSPEDSSIYLCSVGIGDGYTFGSGTRLTVV.

V and J are TRBV18 and TRBJ2-2; TRBD2 agrees at 7 bases. This CDR3 region has 16 residues. CDR1 and CDR2 (germline): KGHSH, LQKENI. V was clipped by 6 bases and J by 5 bases; unmatched bases: 12. CDR3 nucleotide sequence: TGTGCCAGCTCCAGCGGGACGCCCGGGGGAACCGGGGAGCTGTTTTTT. Its translation is CASSSGTPGGTGELFF.

This clone was seen a few times. This rearrangement joins TRBV15 to TRBJ2-1, with 11 bases identical to TRBD2. Germline V gene data show CDR1 as LNHNV and CDR2 as YYDKDF (reference sequence). J lost 2 bases, V lost 1 base, and 1 base had no gene match. The CDR3 sequence is 16 residues long. The CDR3 spells CATSRGLAGTYNEQFF. The CDR3 DNA follows: TGTGCCACCAGCAGAGGACTAGCGGGAACCTACAATGAGCAGTTCTTC.